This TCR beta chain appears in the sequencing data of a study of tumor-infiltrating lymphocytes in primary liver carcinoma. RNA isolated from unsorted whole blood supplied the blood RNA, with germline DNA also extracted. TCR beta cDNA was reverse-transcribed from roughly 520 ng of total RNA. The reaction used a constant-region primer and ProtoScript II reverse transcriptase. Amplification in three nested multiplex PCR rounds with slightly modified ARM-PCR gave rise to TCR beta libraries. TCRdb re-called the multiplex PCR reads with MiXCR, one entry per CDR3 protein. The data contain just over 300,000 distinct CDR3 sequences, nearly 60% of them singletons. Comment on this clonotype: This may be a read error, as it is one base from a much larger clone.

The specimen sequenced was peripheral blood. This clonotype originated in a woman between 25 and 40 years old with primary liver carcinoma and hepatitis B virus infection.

CDR3 coding DNA: TGCAGCGTTGGGGTACAGAGGGCCACCGGGGAGCTGTTTTTT. This codes for CSVGVQRATGELFF. V is TRBV29-1 and J is TRBJ2-2; a weak D match, TRBD2 (5 bases). Germline-derived CDR1 and CDR2 are SQVTM and ANQGSEA. The CDR3 contains 14 residues. Trimming pared 4 bases from V and 4 bases from J, leaving 13 bases between.